The 23 T cell receptor beta chains below were found in one sample sequenced in a study of cytomegalovirus exposure and HLA in healthy donors. Primers for the PCR totalled 60 Vbeta and 13 Jbeta. Some clones are missing from TCRdb's copy, which holds only in-frame ones; the method was immunoSEQ multiplex PCR. The data show roughly 120,000 clones, over 60% seen once. Material for sequencing was PBMCs. The source is a human donor in good health.

The chain is built from TRBV9 and TRBJ1-3, with 8 nucleotides matching TRBD1. Germline assignment: CDR1 SGDLS and CDR2 YYNGEE. The CDR3 is 15 amino acids. Trimming removed 4 bases from V and 3 bases from J; junction bases left unmatched: 6. CDR3 loop: CASSIRQGSGNTIYF. Here the CDR3 DNA reads TGTGCCAGCAGCATTCGACAGGGGAGTGGAAACACCATATATTTT. Using reference TRBV9 and TRBJ1-3 for the parts outside the CDR3, the full variable domain is DSGVTQTPKHLITATGQRVTLRCSPRSGDLSVYWYQQSLDQGLQFLIQYYNGEERAKGNILERFSAQQFPDLHSELNLSSLELGDSALYFCASSIRQGSGNTIYFGEGSWLTVV.

CDR3 sequence: CASSLILLAGGNNEQFF. CDR3 in DNA: TGCGCCAGCAGCCTGATCCTCCTAGCGGGGGGAAACAATGAGCAGTTCTTC. This chain uses TRBV4-1 with TRBJ2-1, with TRBD2 identical over 11 bases. Trimming cost V 4 bases and J 5 bases; bases outside gene matches: 10. Germline loops: CDR1 MGHRA, CDR2 YSYEKL. The CDR3 has 17 residues.

About this clone itself: One junction end does not reproduce the germline sequence, and a read error may be involved. The rearrangement uses TRBV2 and TRBJ2-7, with TRBD1 as a possible D gene (5 bases). The CDR3 sequence is 14 residues long. Germline lookup yields CDR1 SNHLY and CDR2 FYNNEI. The CDR3 protein is CASREGVPGSEQYF. DNA for the CDR3: TGTGCCAGCAGGGAAGGGGTCCCGGGTTCTGAGCAGTACTTC.

This clone was detected only a few times. V usage is TRBV10-1 and J usage is TRBJ2-7; TRBD1 is a possible D gene (6 bases). CDR3 size: 13 residues. V dropped 5 bases and J dropped 5 bases, with 13 bases sitting between them. Germline V CDR1 and CDR2: WNHNN, SYGVQD (reference sequence). This CDR3 is CASSKRRGNEQYF. The DNA of the CDR3 is TGCGCCAGCAGTAAGCGCAGGGGAAACGAGCAGTACTTC.

The DNA of the CDR3 is TGTGCCAGCAGGGCTGACAGTTCCCCTTATGGCTACACCTTC. This sequence encodes CASRADSSPYGYTF. V usage is TRBV7-8 and J usage is TRBJ1-2; D possibly corresponds to TRBD1 (5 bases). Germline assignment: CDR1 SGHVS and CDR2 FQNEAQ. This CDR3 is built from 14 residues. V dropped 6 bases and J dropped 5 bases, with 16 bases sitting between them. The complete variable domain, with remaining parts taken from reference TRBV7-8 and TRBJ1-2, reads GAGVSQSPRYKVAKRGQDVALRCDPISGHVSLFWYQQALGQGPEFLTYFQNEAQLDKSGLPSDRFFAERPEGSVSTLKIQRTQQEDSAVYLCASRADSSPYGYTFGSGTRLTVV.

The CDR3 here is CASSIQMNTEAFF. CDR3 in DNA: TGTGCCAGCAGCATACAGATGAACACTGAAGCTTTCTTT. The V call is TRBV11-1, the J call TRBJ1-1; D unclear. Trimming took 5 bases from V and 0 from J, leaving 7 bases between them. The CDR3 covers 13 residues. The germline V gene encodes CDR1 SGHAT and CDR2 FQDESV (reference sequence).

This clone was seen a handful of times. The chain links TRBV5-1 to TRBJ1-1; the D is unclear. The V gene's germline CDR1 is SGHRS and CDR2 YFSETQ. The CDR3 loop spans 14 amino acids. The V and J ends lost 1 base and 1 base respectively, with 8 bases between them. This CDR3 is CASSLTEPNTEAFF. The CDR3 DNA follows: TGCGCCAGCAGCTTGACAGAACCGAACACTGAAGCTTTCTTT.

CDR3 region: CASRGGQTQYF. The CDR3 DNA reads as TGTGCCAGCAGAGGGGGTCAGACCCAGTACTTC. The J gene is TRBJ2-5, the V gene TRBV4-2; D may be TRBD1 (6 bases). V was pared by 6 bases and J by 6 bases, with 8 bases between. The CDR3 is 11 residues long. Per germline, CDR1 LGHNA and CDR2 YNFKEQ.

The rearrangement links TRBV7-9 to TRBJ2-4, with TRBD1 identical over 7 bases. The CDR3 is 18 amino acids. Germline CDR1 and CDR2: SEHNR and FQNEAQ (reference sequence). After removal of 1 base from V and 4 bases from J, the junction contained 13 bases not matched to a gene. CDR3 bases: TGTGCCAGCAGCTTAGAGGTCTATATGGGGACAGATAAAAACATTCAGTACTTC. Protein sequence: CASSLEVYMGTDKNIQYF. The entire variable domain, with the rest obtained from reference TRBV7-9 and TRBJ2-4, is as follows: DTGVSQNPRHKITKRGQNVTFRCDPISEHNRLYWYRQTLGQGPEFLTYFQNEAQLEKSRLLSDRFSAERPKGSFSTLEIQRTEQGDSAMYLCASSLEVYMGTDKNIQYFGAGTRLSVL.

The chain uses TRBV29-1 and TRBJ2-2; TRBD1 aligns across 7 bases. This CDR3 has 14 residues. Germline V gives CDR1 SQVTM, CDR2 ANQGSEA. V dropped 6 bases and J dropped 5; count of bases not matched to a gene: 9. CDR3 DNA: TGCAGCGTCGTAAAGGGGGCTTTGACCGGGGAGCTGTTTTTT. Protein: CSVVKGALTGELFF.

V and J are TRBV4-1 and TRBJ2-7; 10 positions match TRBD2. The CDR3 is 17 residues long. Trimming cost V 5 bases and J 0 bases; bases outside gene matches: 10. In germline, CDR1 is MGHRA, CDR2 YSYEKL. CDR3 residues: CASSAASGGHVSYEQYF. The CDR3 DNA reads TGCGCCAGCAGCGCGGCTAGCGGGGGCCACGTCTCCTACGAGCAGTACTTC.

The gene calls are TRBV5-4 and TRBJ2-7; 13 nucleotides line up with TRBD2. Per germline, CDR1 SGHNT and CDR2 YYREEE (reference sequence). This CDR3 has 17 amino acids. V lost 4 bases to trimming and J lost 0 bases; unmatched junction nucleotides: 7. The CDR3 DNA follows: TGTGCCAGCAGCCCGGGACTAGCGGGAACTTCCTCCTACGAGCAGTACTTC. Amino acids: CASSPGLAGTSSYEQYF.

The chain employs TRBV6-1 and TRBJ2-1; 7 bases are a match to TRBD1. V lost 6 bases and J lost 4; bases outside the gene matches: 9. CDR1 is MNHNS, CDR2 SASEGT, per germline. This CDR3 has 15 amino acids. The CDR3 bases are TGTGCCAGCAGGAAGGGACAGTTTGAATACAATGAGCAGTTCTTC. Amino acid sequence: CASRKGQFEYNEQFF.

V and J are TRBV2 and TRBJ1-3; possibly TRBD1 for D (5 bases). The CDR3 is made up of 15 amino acids. Germline V CDR1 and CDR2: SNHLY, FYNNEI. With 7 bases removed from V and 2 bases from J, the gap between germline ends came to 15 bases. The CDR3: CASTVGGGTGNTIYF. CDR3 coding DNA: TGTGCCAGCACCGTCGGGGGAGGGACTGGAAACACCATATATTTT.

The chain is built from TRBV7-6 and TRBJ2-1, with 10 bases that match TRBD2. The V and J ends lost 3 bases and 1 base, in that order; junction bases with no gene match: 9. The length of the CDR3 is 18 residues. The germline V gene has CDR1 SGHVS and CDR2 FNYEAQ. The CDR3 is CASSFEAGGPMSYNEQFF. The DNA of the CDR3 is TGTGCCAGCAGCTTCGAAGCGGGGGGGCCGATGTCCTACAATGAGCAGTTCTTC.

As DNA, the CDR3 is TGTGCCAGCAGCGCTTGGGACTCCCTCCCCTACAATGAGCAGTTCTTC. Its translation: CASSAWDSLPYNEQFF. The V and J genes are TRBV9 and TRBJ2-1, with a tentative D call TRBD2 (6 bases). This CDR3 region has 16 residues. The V end was cut by 3 bases, the J end by 2 bases, with 15 bases between. CDR1 and CDR2 (germline): SGDLS, YYNGEE.

J is TRBJ1-3 and V is TRBV28; D is perhaps TRBD1 (5 bases). The ends were cut back, 3 bases at V and 2 bases at J, with 8 bases in the middle. The CDR3 length is 14 residues. Germline V gene data show CDR1 as MDHEN and CDR2 as SYDVKM. The CDR3: CASSFRVAGNTIYF. CDR3 DNA sequence: TGTGCCAGCAGTTTCAGGGTAGCTGGAAACACCATATATTTT.

This clone appeared once. This rearrangement joins TRBV27 to TRBJ2-1, with TRBD2 identical over 13 bases. This CDR3 comprises 15 residues. Trimming at V came to 6 bases and at J to 7 bases, leaving 6 bases not matched to a gene. Germline CDR1 and CDR2: MNHEY and SMNVEV (reference sequence). The CDR3 reads CASSPGTSGKNEQFF. The CDR3 DNA reads as TGTGCCAGCAGCCCGGGGACTAGCGGGAAAAATGAGCAGTTCTTC.

This sequence joins TRBV6-5 and TRBJ1-1; D is undetermined. CDR3 size: 14 residues. Germline loops: CDR1 MNHEY, CDR2 SVGAGI. V lost 2 bases and J lost 4, with 11 bases in between. The CDR3, as DNA: TGTGCCAGCAGTTACGGGCCATCTCCCACTGAAGCTTTCTTT. Protein product: CASSYGPSPTEAFF.

The gene calls are TRBV5-8 and TRBJ1-5, with unresolved D. CDR1 is SGHTS, CDR2 YDEGEE, per germline. The CDR3 has 12 amino acids. Trimming removed 1 base from V and 6 bases from J, with 5 bases in between. CDR3 bases: TGTGCCAGCAGCTTGAGGAGTCAGCCCCAGCATTTT. Its protein is CASSLRSQPQHF.

This clone was recorded a few times. The DNA for the CDR3 is TGTGCCACCCCCGGGACTGAAGCTTTCTTT. Translated: CATPGTEAFF. The V and J genes are TRBV2 and TRBJ1-1; D remains unclear. This CDR3 is built from 10 residues. Deletions cut 10 bases from V and 5 bases from J, with 8 bases between. Germline CDR1 SNHLY, CDR2 FYNNEI.

The chain employs TRBV7-9 and TRBJ2-7; perhaps TRBD2 as D (5 bases). With 8 bases removed from V and 3 bases from J, the gap between germline ends came to 14 bases. CDR1 is SEHNR and CDR2 is FQNEAQ in the germline V gene (reference sequence). CDR3 size: 13 residues. The CDR3 coding sequence is TGTGCCAGCCGGAGGACGGATAACTACGAGCAGTACTTC. Translated, it gives CASRRTDNYEQYF.

V and J are TRBV10-3 and TRBJ2-7, with D perhaps TRBD1 (6 bases). The germline V gene encodes CDR1 ENHRY and CDR2 SYGVKD. Trimming left V 2 bases short and J 3 bases short, with 11 bases between. The CDR3 totals 14 residues. CDR3 in amino acids: CAISEPQGHYEQYF. The CDR3 region has the DNA TGTGCCATCAGTGAGCCACAGGGCCACTACGAGCAGTACTTC.